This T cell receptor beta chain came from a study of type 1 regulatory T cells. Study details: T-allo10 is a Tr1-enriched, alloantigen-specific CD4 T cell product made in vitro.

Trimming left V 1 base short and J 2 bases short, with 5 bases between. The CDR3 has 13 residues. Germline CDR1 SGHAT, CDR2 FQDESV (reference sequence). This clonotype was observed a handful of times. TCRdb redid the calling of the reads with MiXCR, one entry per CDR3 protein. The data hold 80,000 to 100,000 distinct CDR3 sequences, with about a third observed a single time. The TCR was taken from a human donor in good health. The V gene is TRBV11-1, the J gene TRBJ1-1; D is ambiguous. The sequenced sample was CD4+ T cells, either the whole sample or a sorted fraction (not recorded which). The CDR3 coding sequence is TGTGCCAGCAGCTTAGAGGGAAACACTGAAGCTTTCTTT. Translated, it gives CASSLEGNTEAFF.